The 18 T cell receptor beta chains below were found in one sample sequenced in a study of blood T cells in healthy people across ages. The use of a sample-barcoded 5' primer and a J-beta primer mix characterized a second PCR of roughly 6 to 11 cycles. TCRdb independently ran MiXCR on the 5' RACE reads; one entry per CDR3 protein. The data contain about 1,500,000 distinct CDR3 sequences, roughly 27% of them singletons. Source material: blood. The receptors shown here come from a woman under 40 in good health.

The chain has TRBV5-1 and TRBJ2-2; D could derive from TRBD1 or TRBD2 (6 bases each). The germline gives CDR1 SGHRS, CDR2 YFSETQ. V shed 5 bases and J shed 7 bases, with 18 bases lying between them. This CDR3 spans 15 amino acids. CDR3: CASRRDITTIGELFF. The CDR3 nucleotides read TGCGCCAGCAGGCGGGACATAACTACGATCGGGGAGCTGTTTTTT.

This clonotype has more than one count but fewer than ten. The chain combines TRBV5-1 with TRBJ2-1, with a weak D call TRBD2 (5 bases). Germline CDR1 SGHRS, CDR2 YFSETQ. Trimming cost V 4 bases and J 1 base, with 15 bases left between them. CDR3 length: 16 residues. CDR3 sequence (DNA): TGCGCCAGCAGCCCAACTGTGGACTGGTCCTACAATGAGCAGTTCTTC. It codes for CASSPTVDWSYNEQFF.

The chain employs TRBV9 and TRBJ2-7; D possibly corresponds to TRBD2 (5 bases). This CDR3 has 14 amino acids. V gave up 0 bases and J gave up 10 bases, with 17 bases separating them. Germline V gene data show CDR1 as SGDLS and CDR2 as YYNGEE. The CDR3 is CASSVVPNGGDQYF. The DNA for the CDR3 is TGTGCCAGCAGCGTAGTGCCCAATGGAGGCGATCAGTACTTC.

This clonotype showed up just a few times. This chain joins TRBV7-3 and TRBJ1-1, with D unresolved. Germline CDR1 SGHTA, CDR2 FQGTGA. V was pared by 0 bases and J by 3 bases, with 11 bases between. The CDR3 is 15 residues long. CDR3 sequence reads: CASSLTRTGDTEAFF. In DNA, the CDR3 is TGTGCCAGCAGCTTAACAAGGACGGGTGACACTGAAGCTTTCTTT.

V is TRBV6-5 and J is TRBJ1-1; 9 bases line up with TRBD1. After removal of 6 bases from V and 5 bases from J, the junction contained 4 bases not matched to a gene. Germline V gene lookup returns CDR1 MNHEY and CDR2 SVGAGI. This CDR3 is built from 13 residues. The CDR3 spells CASRGDRATEAFF. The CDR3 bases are TGTGCCAGCAGAGGGGACAGGGCAACTGAAGCTTTCTTT.

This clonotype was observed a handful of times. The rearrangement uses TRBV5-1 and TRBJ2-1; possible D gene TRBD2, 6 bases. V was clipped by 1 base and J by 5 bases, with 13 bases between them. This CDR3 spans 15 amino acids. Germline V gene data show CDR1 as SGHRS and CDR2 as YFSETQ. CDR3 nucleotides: TGCGCCAGCAGCTTGACGGCAGGGAGGAACAATGAGCAGTTCTTC. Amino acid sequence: CASSLTAGRNNEQFF.

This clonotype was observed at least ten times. CDR3 DNA: TGCGCCAGCAGTCGTATGCTCAGCTCCTACAATGAGCAGTTCTTC. Translated, it gives CASSRMLSSYNEQFF. The chain employs TRBV4-3 and TRBJ2-1; D not resolved. The germline gives CDR1 LGHNA, CDR2 YSLEER. The V end lost 6 bases, the J end lost 0 bases, and 12 bases lay between the germline ends. There are 15 residues in the CDR3.

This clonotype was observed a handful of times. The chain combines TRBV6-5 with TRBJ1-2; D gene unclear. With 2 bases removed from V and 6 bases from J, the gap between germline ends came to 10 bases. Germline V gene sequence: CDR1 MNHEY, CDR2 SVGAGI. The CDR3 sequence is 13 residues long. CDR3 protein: CASSYGTWDGYTF. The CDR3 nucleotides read TGTGCCAGCAGTTACGGAACGTGGGATGGCTACACCTTC.

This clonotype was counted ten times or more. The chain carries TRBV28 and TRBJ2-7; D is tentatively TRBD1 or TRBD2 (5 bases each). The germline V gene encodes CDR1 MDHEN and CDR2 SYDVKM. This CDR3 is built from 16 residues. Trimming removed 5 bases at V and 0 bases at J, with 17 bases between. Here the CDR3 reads CASSPQEGRISYEQYF. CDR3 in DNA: TGTGCCAGCAGTCCCCAAGAGGGGAGAATCTCCTACGAGCAGTACTTC.

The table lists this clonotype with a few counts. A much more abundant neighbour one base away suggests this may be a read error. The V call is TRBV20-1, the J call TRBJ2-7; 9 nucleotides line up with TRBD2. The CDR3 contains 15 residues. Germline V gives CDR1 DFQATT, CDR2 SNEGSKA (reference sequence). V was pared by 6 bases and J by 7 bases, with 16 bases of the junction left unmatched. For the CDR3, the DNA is TGCAGTGCCGCCCCCAGGCGGGAGGGCCGTGATGAGCAGTACTTC. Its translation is CSAAPRREGRDEQYF.

For the CDR3, the DNA is TGTGCCTGGACTAGCGGGCCTAACTACGAGCAGTACTTC. Its translation: CAWTSGPNYEQYF. The rearrangement links TRBV30 to TRBJ2-7, with 8 nucleotides matching TRBD2. The CDR3 is 13 residues long. Losses at the gene ends were 4 bases for V and 3 bases for J; bases not matched to a gene: 5. Looked up from germline, CDR1 is GTSNPN and CDR2 is SVGIG (reference sequence).

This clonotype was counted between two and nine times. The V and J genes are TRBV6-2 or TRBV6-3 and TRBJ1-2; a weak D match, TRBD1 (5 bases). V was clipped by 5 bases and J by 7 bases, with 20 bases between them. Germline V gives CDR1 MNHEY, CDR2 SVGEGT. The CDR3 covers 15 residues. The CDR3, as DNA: TGTGCCAGCAGTCCCTCGACAGTTATATGGTCTGGCTACACCTTC. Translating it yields CASSPSTVIWSGYTF.

The CDR3 DNA follows: TGTGCCAGCTCACCAGCCCAGGGCTCTGGGCCCCAGCATTTT. It specifies CASSPAQGSGPQHF. The chain recombines TRBV18 with TRBJ1-5, with D possibly TRBD1 on 5 matching bases. The CDR3 length is 14 residues. Trimming cost V 2 bases and J 9 bases, with 14 bases left between them. Germline V lookup: CDR1 KGHSH, CDR2 LQKENI.

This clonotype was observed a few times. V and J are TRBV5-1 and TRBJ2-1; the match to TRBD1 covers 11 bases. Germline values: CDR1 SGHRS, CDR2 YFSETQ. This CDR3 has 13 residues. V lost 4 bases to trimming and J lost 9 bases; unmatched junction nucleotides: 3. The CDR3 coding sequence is TGCGCCAGCAGCACCGGACAGGGGGCTGAGCAGTTCTTC. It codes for CASSTGQGAEQFF.

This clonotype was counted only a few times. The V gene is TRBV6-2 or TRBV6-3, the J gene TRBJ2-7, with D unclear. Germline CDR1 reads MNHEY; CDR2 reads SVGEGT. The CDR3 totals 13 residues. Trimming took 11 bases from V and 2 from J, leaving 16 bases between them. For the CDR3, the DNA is TGTGCCGTTCGAGACTCTAACACCTACGAGCAGTACTTC. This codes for CAVRDSNTYEQYF.

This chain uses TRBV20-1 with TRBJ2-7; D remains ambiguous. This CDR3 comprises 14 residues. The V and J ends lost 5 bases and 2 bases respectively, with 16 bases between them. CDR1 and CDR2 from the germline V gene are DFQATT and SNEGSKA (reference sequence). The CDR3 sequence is CSAQDAQSTYEQYF. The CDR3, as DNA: TGCAGTGCTCAGGACGCACAATCGACCTACGAGCAGTACTTC.

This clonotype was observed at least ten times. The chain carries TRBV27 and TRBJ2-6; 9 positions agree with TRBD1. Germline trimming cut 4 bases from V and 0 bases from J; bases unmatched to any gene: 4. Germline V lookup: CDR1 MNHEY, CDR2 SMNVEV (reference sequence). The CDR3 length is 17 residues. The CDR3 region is CASSSGQGSSGANVLTF. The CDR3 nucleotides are TGTGCCAGCAGTTCCGGACAGGGGAGCTCTGGGGCCAACGTCCTGACTTTC.

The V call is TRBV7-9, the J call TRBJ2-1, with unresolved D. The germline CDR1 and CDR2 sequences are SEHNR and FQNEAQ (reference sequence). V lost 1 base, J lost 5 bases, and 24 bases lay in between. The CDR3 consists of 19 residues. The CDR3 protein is CASSLGNPGLTVADNEQFF. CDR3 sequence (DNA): TGTGCCAGCAGCTTAGGGAACCCGGGCCTGACGGTGGCGGACAATGAGCAGTTCTTC.